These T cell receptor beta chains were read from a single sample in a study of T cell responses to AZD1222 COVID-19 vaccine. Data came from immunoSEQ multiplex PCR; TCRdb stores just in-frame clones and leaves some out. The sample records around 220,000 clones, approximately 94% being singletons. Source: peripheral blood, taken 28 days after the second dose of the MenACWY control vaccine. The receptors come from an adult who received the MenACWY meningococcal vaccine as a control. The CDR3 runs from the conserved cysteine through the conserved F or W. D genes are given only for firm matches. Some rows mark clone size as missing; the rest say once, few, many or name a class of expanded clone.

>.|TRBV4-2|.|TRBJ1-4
CASRQGSNEKLFF
TGTGCCAGCAGACAAGGGTCTAATGAAAAACTGTTTTTT
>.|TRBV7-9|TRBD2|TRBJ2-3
CASSLVLAGGTDTQYF
TGTGCCAGCAGCTTAGTACTAGCGGGGGGAACAGATACGCAGTATTTT
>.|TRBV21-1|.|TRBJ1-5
CASSSRRRSGNQPQHF
TGTGCCAGCAGCTCCCGACGAAGGTCCGGGAATCAGCCCCAGCATTTT
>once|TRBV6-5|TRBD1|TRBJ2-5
CALRGQGQETQYF
TGTGCCTTAAGGGGGCAGGGCCAAGAGACCCAGTACTTC
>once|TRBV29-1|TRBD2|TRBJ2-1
CSVVASGIGEQFF
TGCAGCGTTGTGGCTAGCGGGATTGGTGAGCAGTTCTTC
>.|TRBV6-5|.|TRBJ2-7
CASSNRVNYEQYF
TGTGCCAGCAGTAACAGGGTAAACTACGAGCAGTACTTC
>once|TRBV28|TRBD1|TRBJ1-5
CASSLGQGNQPQHF
TGTGCCAGCAGTTTAGGACAGGGGAATCAGCCCCAGCATTTT
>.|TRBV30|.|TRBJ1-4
CAWGSGEKLFF
TGTGCCTGGGGGAGTGGGGAAAAACTGTTTTTT
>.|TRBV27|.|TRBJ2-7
CASSRDGYYEQYF
TGTGCCAGCAGTCGGGACGGGTACTACGAGCAGTACTTC
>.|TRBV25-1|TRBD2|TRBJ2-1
CAIQTPPTSGRGNEQFF
TGTGCCATCCAAACACCCCCCACTAGCGGGAGGGGCAATGAGCAGTTCTTC
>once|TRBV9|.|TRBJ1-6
CASSVESRNSPLHF
TGTGCCAGCAGCGTAGAATCGCGTAATTCACCCCTCCACTTT
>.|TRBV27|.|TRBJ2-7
CASSLGTHYEQYF
TGTGCCAGCAGTTTGGGCACCCACTACGAGCAGTACTTC
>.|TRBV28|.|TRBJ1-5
CASTIRGGGNQPQHF
TGTGCCAGCACCATACGGGGAGGGGGGAATCAGCCCCAGCATTTT
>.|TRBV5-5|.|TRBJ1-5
CASSLRGEHQPQHF
TGTGCCAGCAGCTTGAGAGGGGAACATCAGCCCCAGCATTTT
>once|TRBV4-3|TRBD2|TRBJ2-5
CASSLSGGVETQYF
TGCGCCAGCAGCCTAAGCGGGGGGGTCGAGACCCAGTACTTC
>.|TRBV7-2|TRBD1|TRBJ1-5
CASSLTGTGGQPQHF
TGTGCCAGCAGCTTAACCGGGACAGGCGGGCAGCCCCAGCATTTT
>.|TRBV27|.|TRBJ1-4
CASRISRDRNEKLFF
TGTGCCAGCAGGATATCCCGTGACAGAAATGAAAAACTGTTTTTT
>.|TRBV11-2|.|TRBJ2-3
CASSPNPGQRYTTDTQYF
TGTGCCAGCAGCCCGAATCCGGGGCAGCGGTACACCACAGATACGCAGTATTTT
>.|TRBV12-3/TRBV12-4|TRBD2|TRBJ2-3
CASRAGSTDTQYF
TGTGCCAGCCGAGCGGGGAGCACAGATACGCAGTATTTT
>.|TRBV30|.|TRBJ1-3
CAWLSAGNTIYF
TGTGCCTGGCTAAGTGCTGGAAACACCATATATTTT
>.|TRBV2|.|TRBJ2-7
CASSRQSEQYF
TGTGCCAGCAGCCGACAGTCCGAGCAGTACTTC
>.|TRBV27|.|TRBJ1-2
CASKGPSYGYTF
TGTGCCAGCAAGGGACCGAGCTATGGCTACACCTTC
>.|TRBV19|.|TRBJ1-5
CASSIVGLGNQPQHF
TGTGCCAGTAGTATAGTTGGTTTAGGAAATCAGCCCCAGCATTTT
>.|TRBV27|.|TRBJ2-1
CASSLERYNEQFF
TGTGCCAGCAGTTTAGAAAGATACAATGAGCAGTTCTTC
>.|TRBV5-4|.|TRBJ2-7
CASSLAGLHEQYF
TGTGCCAGCAGCTTGGCAGGGCTCCACGAGCAGTACTTC
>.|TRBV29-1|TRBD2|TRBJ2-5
CSVATSGGFLETQYF
TGCAGCGTTGCGACTAGCGGGGGGTTCTTAGAGACCCAGTACTTC
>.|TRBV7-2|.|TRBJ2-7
CASSRRDRLAYEQYF
TGTGCCAGCAGCCGCCGCGACAGACTGGCATACGAGCAGTACTTC
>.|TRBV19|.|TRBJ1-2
CASSIDLYGREALGYTF
TGTGCCAGTAGTATAGATCTATACGGGAGGGAAGCTCTTGGCTACACCTTC
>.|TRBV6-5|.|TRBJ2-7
CASSSTGSSYEQYF
TGTGCCAGCAGTTCGACAGGAAGCTCCTACGAGCAGTACTTC
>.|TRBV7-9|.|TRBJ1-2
CASSFLGRLSNYGYTF
TGTGCCAGCAGCTTCCTGGGGCGGCTTTCTAACTATGGCTACACCTTC
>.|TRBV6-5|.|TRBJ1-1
CASFLGNTEAFF
TGTGCCAGTTTTTTGGGGAACACTGAAGCTTTCTTT
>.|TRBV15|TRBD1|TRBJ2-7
CATSRTGGSSYEQYF
TGTGCCACCTCTAGGACAGGGGGAAGCTCCTACGAGCAGTACTTC
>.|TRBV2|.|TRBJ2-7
CASSATALEQYF
TGTGCCAGCAGTGCGACAGCCTTGGAGCAGTACTTC
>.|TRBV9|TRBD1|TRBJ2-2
CASRGQLNTGELFF
TGTGCCAGCAGGGGACAGCTAAACACCGGGGAGCTGTTTTTT
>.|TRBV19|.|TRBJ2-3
CASSSRGEGDTQYF
TGTGCCAGTAGTTCCCGGGGAGAGGGAGATACGCAGTATTTT
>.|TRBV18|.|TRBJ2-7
CASSQEVAIHEQYF
TGTGCCAGCTCACAGGAGGTAGCGATCCACGAGCAGTACTTC
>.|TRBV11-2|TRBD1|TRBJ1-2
CASSSGQGTYGYTF
TGTGCCAGCAGCTCCGGACAGGGGACATATGGCTACACCTTC
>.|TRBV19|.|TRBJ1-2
CASEQDYGYMGYTF
TGTGCCAGTGAACAGGACTACGGTTATATGGGCTACACCTTC
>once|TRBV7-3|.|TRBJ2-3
CASSPGSTDTQYF
TGTGCCAGCAGCCCCGGGAGCACAGATACGCAGTATTTT
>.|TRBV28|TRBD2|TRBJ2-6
CASRAPGLAGLSGANVLTF
TGTGCCAGCAGGGCACCGGGACTAGCAGGACTCTCTGGGGCCAACGTCCTGACTTTC
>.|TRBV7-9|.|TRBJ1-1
CASSGGTSGSEAFF
TGTGCCAGCAGCGGCGGGACATCAGGCTCTGAAGCTTTCTTT
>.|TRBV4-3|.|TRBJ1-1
CASSRRGETEAFF
TGCGCCAGCAGTCGAAGGGGTGAGACTGAAGCTTTCTTT
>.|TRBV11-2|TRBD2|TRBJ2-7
CASSSDREAYFYEQYF
TGTGCCAGCAGCTCCGACCGGGAGGCCTATTTCTACGAGCAGTACTTC
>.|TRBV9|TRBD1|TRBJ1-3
CASSLTQGVSGNTIYF
TGTGCCAGCAGCTTAACACAGGGGGTATCGGGAAACACCATATATTTT
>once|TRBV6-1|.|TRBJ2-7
CASSELIFGITYEQYF
TGTGCCAGCAGTGAATTGATTTTTGGCATTACCTACGAGCAGTACTTC
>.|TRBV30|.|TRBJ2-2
CAWSPRVAGELFF
TGTGCCTGGAGTCCCAGGGTGGCCGGGGAGCTGTTTTTT